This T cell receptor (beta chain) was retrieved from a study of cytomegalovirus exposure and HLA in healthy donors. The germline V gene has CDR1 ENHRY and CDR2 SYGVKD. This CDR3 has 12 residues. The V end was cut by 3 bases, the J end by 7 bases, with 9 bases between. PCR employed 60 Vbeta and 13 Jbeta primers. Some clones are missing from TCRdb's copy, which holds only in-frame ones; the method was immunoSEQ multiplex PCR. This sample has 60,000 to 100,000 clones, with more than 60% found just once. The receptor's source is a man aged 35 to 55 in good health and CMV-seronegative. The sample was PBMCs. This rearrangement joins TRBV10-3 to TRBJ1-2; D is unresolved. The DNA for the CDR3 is TGTGCCATCAGTGACCAGGCCGCTGGCTACACCTTC. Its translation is CAISDQAAGYTF.